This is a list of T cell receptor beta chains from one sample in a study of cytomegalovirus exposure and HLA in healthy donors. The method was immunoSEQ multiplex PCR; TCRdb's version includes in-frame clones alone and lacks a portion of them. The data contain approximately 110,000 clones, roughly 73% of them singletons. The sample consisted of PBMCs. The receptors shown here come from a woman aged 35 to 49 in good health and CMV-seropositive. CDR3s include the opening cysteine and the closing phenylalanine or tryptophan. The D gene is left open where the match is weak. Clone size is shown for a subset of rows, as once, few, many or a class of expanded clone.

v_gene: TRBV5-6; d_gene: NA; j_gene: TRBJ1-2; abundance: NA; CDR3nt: TGTGCCAGCAGCTTGTCGGAGTCCCTAGGGGTATATGGCTACACCTTC; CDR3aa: CASSLSESLGVYGYTF
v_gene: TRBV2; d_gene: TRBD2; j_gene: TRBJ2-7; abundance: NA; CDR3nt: TGTGCCAGCAGTGAGACTAGCGGGAGTCTTTACGAGCAGTACTTC; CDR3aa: CASSETSGSLYEQYF
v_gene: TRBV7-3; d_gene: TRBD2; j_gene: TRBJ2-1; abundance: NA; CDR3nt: TGTGCCAGCAGCTTTGGAGCGGGGGGTGAGCAGTTCTTC; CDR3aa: CASSFGAGGEQFF
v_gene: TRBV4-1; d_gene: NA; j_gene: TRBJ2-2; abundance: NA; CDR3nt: TGCGCCAGCAGGGTAGGAAAAGCGAAACAAAACACCGGGGAGCTGTTTTTT; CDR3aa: CASRVGKAKQNTGELFF
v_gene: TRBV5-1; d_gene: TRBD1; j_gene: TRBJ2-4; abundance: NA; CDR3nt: TGCGCCAGCAGCTTGGATGGGACAGAGAACATTCAGTACTTC; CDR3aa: CASSLDGTENIQYF
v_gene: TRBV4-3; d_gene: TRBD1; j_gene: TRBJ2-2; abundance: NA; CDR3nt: TGCGCCAGCAGCCATAGGGGGCGTGGGTACACCGGGGAGCTGTTTTTT; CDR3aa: CASSHRGRGYTGELFF
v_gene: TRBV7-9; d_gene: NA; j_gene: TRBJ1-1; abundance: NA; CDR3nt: TGTGCCAGCAGCGACCAGGGGTGGGGCAGGGGTGGGACTGAAGCTTTCTTT; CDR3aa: CASSDQGWGRGGTEAFF
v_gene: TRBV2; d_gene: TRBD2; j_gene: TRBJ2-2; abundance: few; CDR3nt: TGTGCCAGGGGGAGCGGGAGGAGGAGTTACACCGGGGAGCTGTTTTTT; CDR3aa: CARGSGRRSYTGELFF
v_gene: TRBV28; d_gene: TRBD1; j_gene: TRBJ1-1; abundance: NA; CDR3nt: TGTGCCAGCAGGAGACAGGGGGGCACTGAAGCTTTCTTT; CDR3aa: CASRRQGGTEAFF
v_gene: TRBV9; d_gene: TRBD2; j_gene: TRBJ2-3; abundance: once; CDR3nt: TGTGCCAGCAGCGTTAATCCTAGCGGGGGCCTTAACTCTATTCCAGATACGCAGTATTTT; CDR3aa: CASSVNPSGGLNSIPDTQYF
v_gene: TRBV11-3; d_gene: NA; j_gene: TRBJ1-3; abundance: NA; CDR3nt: TGTGCCAGCAGCTTAAGGGGGTCGATCTCTGGAAACACCATATATTTT; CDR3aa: CASSLRGSISGNTIYF
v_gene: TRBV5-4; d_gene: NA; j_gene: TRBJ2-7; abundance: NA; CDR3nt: TGTGCCAGCAGCTTGGGTGGTCAGGTCAGGTCCTACGAGCAGTACTTC; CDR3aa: CASSLGGQVRSYEQYF
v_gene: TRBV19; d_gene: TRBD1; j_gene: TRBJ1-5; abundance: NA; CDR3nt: TGTGCCAGTAGTGTGGACAGGGGGCGTATTTATCGCAATCAGCCCCAGCATTTT; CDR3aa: CASSVDRGRIYRNQPQHF
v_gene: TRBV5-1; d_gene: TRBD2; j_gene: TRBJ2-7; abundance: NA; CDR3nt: TGCGCCAGCAGCCTGGGACTAGCGGACCCCTACGAGCAGTACTTC; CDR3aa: CASSLGLADPYEQYF
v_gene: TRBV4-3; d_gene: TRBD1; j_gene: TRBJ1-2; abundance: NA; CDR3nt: TGCGCCAGCAGCCAAATCCCCGGGGGACAGGGGGACTATGGCTACACCTTC; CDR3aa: CASSQIPGGQGDYGYTF
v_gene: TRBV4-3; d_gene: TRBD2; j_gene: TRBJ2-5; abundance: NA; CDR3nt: TGCGCCAGCAGCCAAGAGAGCTCTAGCGGGGGGGCGGGGACCCAGTACTTC; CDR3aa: CASSQESSSGGAGTQYF
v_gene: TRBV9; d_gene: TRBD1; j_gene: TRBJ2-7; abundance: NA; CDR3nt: TGTGCCAGCAGCGTGACAGGGGGCGCGTTAGGGAAAGGCGAGCAGTACTTC; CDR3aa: CASSVTGGALGKGEQYF
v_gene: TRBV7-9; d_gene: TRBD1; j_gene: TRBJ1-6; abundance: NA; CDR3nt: TGTGCCAGCAGCGCACCTCAAGGGGGCTTCACCTATAATTCACCCCTCCACTTT; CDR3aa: CASSAPQGGFTYNSPLHF
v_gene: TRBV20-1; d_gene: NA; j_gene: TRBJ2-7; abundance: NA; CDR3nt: TGCAGTGCCCTCCGGGACTACGAGCAGTACTTC; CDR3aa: CSALRDYEQYF
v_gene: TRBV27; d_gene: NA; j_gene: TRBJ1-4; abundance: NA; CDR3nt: TGTGCCAGCAGTTTCTGGCAGGGTGAAAAACTGTTTTTT; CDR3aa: CASSFWQGEKLFF
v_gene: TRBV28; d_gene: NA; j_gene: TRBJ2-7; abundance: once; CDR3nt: TGTGCCAGCAGTTTTTGGGGGACTCCTTCCTACGAGCAGTACTTC; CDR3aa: CASSFWGTPSYEQYF
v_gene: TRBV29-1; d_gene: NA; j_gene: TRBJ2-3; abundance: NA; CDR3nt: TGCAGCGTTGCTACGGTGAACACAGATACGCAGTATTTT; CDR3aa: CSVATVNTDTQYF
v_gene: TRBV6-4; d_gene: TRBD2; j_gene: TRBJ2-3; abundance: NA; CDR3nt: TGTGCCAGCAGTGTCCGAGCGGGAGGGACCGATACGCAGTATTTT; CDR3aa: CASSVRAGGTDTQYF
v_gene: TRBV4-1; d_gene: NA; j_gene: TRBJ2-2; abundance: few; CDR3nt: TGCGCCAGCAGCCAAGATTCCAGGAACACCGGGGAGCTGTTTTTT; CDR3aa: CASSQDSRNTGELFF
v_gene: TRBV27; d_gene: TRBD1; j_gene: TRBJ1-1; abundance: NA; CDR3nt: TGTGCCAGCAGTTTACAGACAGGGGTTGTAACTGAAGCTTTCTTT; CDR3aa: CASSLQTGVVTEAFF
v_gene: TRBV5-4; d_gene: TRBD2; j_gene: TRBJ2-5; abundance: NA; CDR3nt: TGTGCCAGCGGGACTAGCGGGCAAGAGACCCAGTACTTC; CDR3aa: CASGTSGQETQYF
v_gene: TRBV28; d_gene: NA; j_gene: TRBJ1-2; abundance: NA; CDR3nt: TGTGCCAGCAGTACAGCTAACTATGGCTACACCTTC; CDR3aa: CASSTANYGYTF
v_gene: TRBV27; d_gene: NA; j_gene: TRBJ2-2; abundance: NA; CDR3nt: TGTGCCAGCAGTCCCTACGGCACCGGGGAGCTGTTTTTT; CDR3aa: CASSPYGTGELFF
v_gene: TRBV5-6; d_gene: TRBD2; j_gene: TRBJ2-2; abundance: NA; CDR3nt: TGTGCCAGCAGCTTGGTGGGGGGGACCGTGAACACCGGGGAGCTGTTTTTT; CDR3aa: CASSLVGGTVNTGELFF
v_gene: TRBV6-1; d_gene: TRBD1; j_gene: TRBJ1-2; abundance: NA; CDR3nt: TGTGCCAGCAGTCTACAGGGGTATGGCTACACCTTC; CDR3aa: CASSLQGYGYTF
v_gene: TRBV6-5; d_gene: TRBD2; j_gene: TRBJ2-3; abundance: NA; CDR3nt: TGTGCCAGCAGTTCCCGTGGCGGGGGGGGAACAGATACGCAGTATTTT; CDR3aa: CASSSRGGGGTDTQYF